This TCR beta chain was captured in a study of shared clonotypes between healthy human individuals. The assay was immunoSEQ multiplex PCR, and TCRdb's table has in-frame clones only and misses some. The sample shows approximately 1,500,000 clones, approximately 96% of them seen only once. The CDR3 totals 14 residues. V was pared by 6 bases and J by 11 bases, with 13 bases of the junction left unmatched. Germline loops: CDR1 MDHEN, CDR2 SYDVKM. Sequencing was done on a sample of naive CD4+ T cells sorted from blood. Subset here: CD45RA+ positively selected. The V gene is TRBV28, the J gene TRBJ1-1; TRBD1 agrees at 9 bases. The sequence came from a man aged 30 to 39 in good health. DNA of the CDR3: TGTGCCAGCAGCCACCCGGGGACAGGGTTTTTGGCTTTCTTT. The encoded protein is CASSHPGTGFLAFF.